One and the same sample provided the 8 T cell receptor beta chains below, sequenced in a study of blood T cell repertoires in COVID-19 (dated by TCRdb to 2020 to 2022). To prepare the library, the immunoSEQ multiplex PCR assay was applied. This immuneACCESS table, as held by TCRdb, lists in-frame sequences with V and J called but not all clones. Of the missing ones, under half trace to an unresolved V gene in checked studies; the others have no known cause. The sample data list over 90,000 clones, and about 86% of these were observed just once. The top ten hold around 13% of the sample. The sequenced sample consisted of peripheral blood. The receptors here all came from a woman aged 55-70 years in a cohort sampled during active or convalescent COVID-19.

The chain recombines TRBV5-1 with TRBJ1-5; TRBD1 is a possible D gene (6 bases). This CDR3 is built from 15 residues. Germline V gene sequence: CDR1 SGHRS, CDR2 YFSETQ. V lost 4 bases and J 7 bases, leaving 18 bases between the germline ends. CDR3 sequence (DNA): TGCGCCAGCAGCCCGGGGGGGGGCGCGGGGCAGCCCCAGCATTTT. Protein sequence: CASSPGGGAGQPQHF.

V usage is TRBV7-6 and J usage is TRBJ2-5; D possibly corresponds to TRBD1 (6 bases). Germline V lookup: CDR1 SGHVS, CDR2 FNYEAQ. The CDR3 spans 14 residues. V was trimmed by 5 bases and J by 1 base, leaving 11 bases between them. CDR3 region: CASSLHRAQETQYF. The CDR3 coding sequence is TGTGCCAGCAGCCTCCACAGGGCCCAAGAGACCCAGTACTTC. Full variable domain (rest looked up from reference TRBV7-6 and TRBJ2-5): GAGVSQSPRYKVTKRGQDVALRCDPISGHVSLYWYRQALGQGPEFLTYFNYEAQQDKSGLPNDRFSAERPEGSISTLTIQRTEQRDSAMYRCASSLHRAQETQYFGPGTRLLVL.

V gene TRBV4-1 combines with J gene TRBJ2-1; D not certain. Germline CDR1 MGHRA, CDR2 YSYEKL. The CDR3 runs to 14 residues. V lost 1 base and J lost 9, with 13 bases in between. The CDR3 region is CASSQAPLNLEQFF. Written as DNA, the CDR3 is TGCGCCAGCAGCCAAGCACCACTTAATCTTGAGCAGTTCTTC.

The chain employs TRBV6-5 and TRBJ1-2; D unresolved. The V gene's germline CDR1 is MNHEY and CDR2 SVGAGI. CDR3 length equals 15 residues. The V end was cut by 3 bases, the J end by 4 bases, with 15 bases between. This CDR3 reads CASSYLGPSGYGYTF. The CDR3 DNA follows: TGTGCCAGCAGTTATTTGGGCCCAAGCGGCTATGGCTACACCTTC.

The chain uses TRBV19 and TRBJ1-2, with 7 bases matching TRBD1. CDR3 length: 15 amino acids. The germline V gene has CDR1 LNHDA and CDR2 SQIVND (reference sequence). The V and J ends lost 3 bases and 4 bases, in that order; junction bases with no gene match: 8. The chain's CDR3 is CASSMSAQGSYGYTF. CDR3 nucleotides: TGTGCCAGTAGTATGTCAGCACAGGGGAGCTATGGCTACACCTTC. The whole variable domain, filled in from reference TRBV19 and TRBJ1-2, reads DGGITQSPKYLFRKEGQNVTLSCEQNLNHDAMYWYRQDPGQGLRLIYYSQIVNDFQKGDIAEGYSVSREKKESFPLTVTSAQKNPTAFYLCASSMSAQGSYGYTFGSGTRLTVV.

The chain carries TRBV7-3 and TRBJ2-2, with 7 bases fitting TRBD1. Germline values: CDR1 SGHTA, CDR2 FQGTGA. The CDR3 has 14 amino acids. With V trimmed by 5 bases and J by 4 bases, 4 bases remained unmatched. This chain's CDR3 is CASSPGGRTGELFF. CDR3 DNA sequence: TGTGCCAGCAGCCCAGGGGGTCGCACCGGGGAGCTGTTTTTT.

This CDR3 is CASSEARDWEAFF. Here the CDR3 DNA reads TGTGCCAGCAGTGAAGCGCGGGACTGGGAAGCTTTCTTT. The chain combines TRBV6-1 with TRBJ1-1; D might be TRBD1 (5 bases). In germline, CDR1 is MNHNS, CDR2 SASEGT. Trimming took 0 bases from V and 8 from J, leaving 10 bases between them. This CDR3 has 13 amino acids.

The chain employs TRBV28 and TRBJ2-4; no firm D call. This CDR3 has 13 amino acids. The V gene's germline CDR1 is MDHEN and CDR2 SYDVKM. V shed 6 bases and J shed 6 bases, with 12 bases lying between them. CDR3 sequence (DNA): TGTGCCAGCAGCTTACGTCGTCTAAACATTCAGTACTTC. The encoded protein is CASSLRRLNIQYF.